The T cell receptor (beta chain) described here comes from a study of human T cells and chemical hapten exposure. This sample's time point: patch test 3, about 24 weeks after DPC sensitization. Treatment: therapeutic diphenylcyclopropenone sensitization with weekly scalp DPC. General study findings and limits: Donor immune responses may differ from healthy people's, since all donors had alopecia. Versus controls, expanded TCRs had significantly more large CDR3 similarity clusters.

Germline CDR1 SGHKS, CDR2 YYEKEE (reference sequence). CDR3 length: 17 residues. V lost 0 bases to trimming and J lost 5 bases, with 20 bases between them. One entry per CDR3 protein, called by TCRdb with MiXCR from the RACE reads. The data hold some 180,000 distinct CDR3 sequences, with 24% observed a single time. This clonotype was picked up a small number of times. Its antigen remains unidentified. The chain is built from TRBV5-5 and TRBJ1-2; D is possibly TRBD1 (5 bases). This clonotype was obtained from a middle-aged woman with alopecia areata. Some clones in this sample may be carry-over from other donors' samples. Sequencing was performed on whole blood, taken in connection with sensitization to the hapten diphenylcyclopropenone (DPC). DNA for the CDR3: TGTGCCAGCAGCTTGGCACCCTGGGACGCCCAAATGTATGGCTACACCTTC. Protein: CASSLAPWDAQMYGYTF. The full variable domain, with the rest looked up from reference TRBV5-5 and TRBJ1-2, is DAGVTQSPTHLIKTRGQQVTLRCSPISGHKSVSWYQQVLGQGPQFIFQYYEKEERGRGNFPDRFSARQFPNYSSELNVNALLLGDSALYLCASSLAPWDAQMYGYTFGSGTRLTVV.